The text below deals with one T cell receptor beta chain. Its antigen is unknown. The source of the sample is a study of cytomegalovirus exposure and HLA in healthy donors. Study observations and caveats: The study reported that TCR beta sequences accurately predicted HLA-A and HLA-B alleles in most subjects. Most of the TCR beta V segments (in an earlier analysis) were productive either about 87% or about 30% of the time.

PCR amplification relied on 60 Vbeta primers (plus 13 Jbeta primers). Libraries were prepared by immunoSEQ multiplex PCR; TCRdb keeps only in-frame clonotypes and omits some of them. The data show 300,000 or so clones, 70% to 90% seen once. This CDR3 region has 18 residues. V lost 0 bases and J lost 0, with 12 bases in between. Germline V gives CDR1 LGHNA, CDR2 YNFKEQ. The TCR originated in a woman in her 40s in good health and CMV-seropositive. This sequence joins TRBV4-2 and TRBJ2-6, with D uncertain. Material for sequencing was PBMCs. The CDR3 reads CASSQESSRGSGANVLTF. CDR3 DNA sequence: TGTGCCAGCAGCCAAGAGTCCTCCCGAGGCTCTGGGGCCAACGTCCTGACTTTC.